The next 5 T cell receptor beta chains were all read from a single sample in a study of OX40 agonist ivuxolimab in advanced cancers. Sequenced by immunoSEQ multiplex PCR; TCRdb stores in-frame clones only, minus some. This table holds some 37,000 clones, more than 75% found once. The specimen was CD4+ or CD8+ T cells sorted from blood, collected in a trial of the OX40 agonist ivuxolimab. Receptors were obtained from an adult with an advanced solid tumor such as melanoma, head and neck, liver or kidney cancer.

This chain links TRBV9 with TRBJ2-1; D not resolved. This CDR3 is 13 amino acids long. V gave up 4 bases and J gave up 4 bases, with 9 bases separating them. Germline V gives CDR1 SGDLS, CDR2 YYNGEE. The CDR3 region is CASSTRTYNEQFF. Here the CDR3 DNA reads TGTGCCAGCAGCACCAGAACTTACAATGAGCAGTTCTTC.

The chain recombines TRBV7-7 with TRBJ2-1; TRBD2 aligns across 11 bases. This CDR3 has 15 residues. V shed 0 bases and J 7 bases; nucleotides not matched to a gene: 2. Germline CDR1 SSHAT, CDR2 FNYEAQ (reference sequence). The CDR3 DNA sequence: TGTGCCAGCAGCTTAGCCCTAGCGGGAGGAAATGAGCAGTTCTTC. Translating gives CASSLALAGGNEQFF.

The rearrangement joins TRBV6-6 to TRBJ2-7; D possibly corresponds to TRBD1 (6 bases). This CDR3 comprises 14 residues. Germline values: CDR1 MNHNY, CDR2 SVGAGI (reference sequence). The V and J ends lost 4 bases and 4 bases respectively, with 14 bases between them. CDR3 DNA: TGTGCCAGCAGTTCCAGGGGTGTCTTTTACGAGCAGTACTTC. It is translated as CASSSRGVFYEQYF.

The chain uses TRBV10-3 and TRBJ2-1; 8 bases fit TRBD2. The germline V gene has CDR1 ENHRY and CDR2 SYGVKD. The CDR3 runs to 17 residues. J was trimmed by 8 bases and V by 5 bases; bases with no gene match: 17. Here the CDR3 DNA reads TGTGCCATCAGTCCCGTTGTACCGGGAGGGCTCGTGTATGAGCAGTTCTTC. It encodes CAISPVVPGGLVYEQFF.

The chain uses TRBV27 and TRBJ2-3; D is unclear. In germline, CDR1 is MNHEY, CDR2 SMNVEV (reference sequence). Trimming shortened V by 3 bases and J by 2 bases, and 6 bases separated the two germline ends. This CDR3 is built from 13 residues. CDR3 sequence reads: CASSFSFTDTQYF. The CDR3 DNA is TGTGCCAGCAGTTTCTCTTTCACAGATACGCAGTATTTT.